This TCR beta chain was captured by sequencing in a study of long-term antiretroviral therapy in people with HIV. Study overall: Collection of the earliest samples took place about a decade ahead of the 2015 immediate-ART recommendation. Study-wide results and limits: Possibly under older ART regimens, blood was drawn between the mid-2000s and the late 2010s.

It was version v3.0 of the immunoSEQ assay that was run at survey level. Method: immunoSEQ multiplex PCR; TCRdb's copy keeps in-frame clones and lacks some. The sample shows over 15,000 clones, approximately 71% of them seen only once. As concerns this clone: Its antigen is as yet unknown.

Only United States sites treated participants with HIV. The specimen was unsorted PBMCs, collected 1.5 years before starting antiretroviral therapy. This TCR came from a woman between 45 and 60 years old with HIV.

DNA for the CDR3: TGTGCCAGCAGTTACTCGAGCCGGACCCTGCGCGAGCAGTACTTC. It encodes CASSYSSRTLREQYF. The V gene is TRBV6-5, the J gene TRBJ2-7; no firm D call. The CDR3 runs to 15 residues. The V and J ends lost 0 bases and 6 bases respectively, with 15 bases between them. The germline CDR1 and CDR2 sequences are MNHEY and SVGAGI.